This T cell receptor beta chain is drawn from a study of CD8 T cells in Susac syndrome. Germline CDR1 MGHRA, CDR2 YSYEKL. This CDR3 is built from 16 residues. The germline V and J ends were trimmed by 0 bases and 5 bases, with 16 bases remaining between them. The authors reverse transcribed roughly 0.5 to 1 ug RNA with random hexamers. An immunoSEQ multiplex PCR generated amplified TCR beta CDR3 products spanning 54 Vbeta and 13 Jbeta. TCRdb recomputed calls from the immunoSEQ multiplex PCR reads with MiXCR, one row per CDR3 protein. The table has hundreds of thousands of distinct CDR3 sequences, around 91% seen once.

The source material was CD8+ T cells from PBMCs. The V gene is TRBV4-1, the J gene TRBJ1-2, with D possibly TRBD1 on 5 matching bases. The receptor was derived from a human donor with multiple sclerosis. The CDR3 nucleotides read TGCGCCAGCAGCCAAGAGAGCAGGGTGGTGGGTTATGGCTACACCTTC. Its translation: CASSQESRVVGYGYTF.